The rows below give T cell receptor beta chains drawn from one sample of a study of T cell responses to AZD1222 COVID-19 vaccine. Produced via immunoSEQ multiplex PCR; TCRdb's table is partial and in-frame only. The sample has under 70,000 clones; around nine tenths are singletons. Specimen: peripheral blood, collected on day 0 of AZD1222 vaccination. Receptor source: an adult in good health. Each CDR3 is given with its conserved first and last residue. A D gene is named only where the DNA matches it firmly. Clone size is shown for a subset of rows, as once, few, many or a class of expanded clone.

CASSTGQSGGKLFF,TGTGCCAGTAGTACGGGACAGAGCGGTGGAAAACTGTTTTTT,-,TRBV19,TRBD1,TRBJ1-4
CASSSGQYSGNTIYF,TGTGCCAGCAGTTCCGGACAGTACTCTGGAAACACCATATATTTT,-,TRBV2,-,TRBJ1-3
CASGRGGNYGYTF,TGTGCCAGTGGAAGAGGGGGCAACTATGGCTACACCTTC,-,TRBV27,TRBD1,TRBJ1-2
CASSSDRAGNTIYF,TGTGCCAGCAGCTCGGACAGGGCCGGAAACACCATATATTTT,-,TRBV7-8,TRBD1,TRBJ1-3
CASSRNSGEAFF,TGTGCCAGCAGCCGTAACTCAGGTGAAGCTTTCTTT,once,TRBV6-5,-,TRBJ1-1
CASSQDGGDRANNEQFF,TGTGCCAGCAGCCAAGATGGGGGGGACAGAGCGAATAATGAGCAGTTCTTC,-,TRBV4-2,-,TRBJ2-1
CASSHTFGTSGSNEQFF,TGTGCCAGCAGCCATACGTTCGGGACTAGCGGGAGCAATGAGCAGTTCTTC,-,TRBV11-3,TRBD2,TRBJ2-1
CASSYGTVQETQYF,TGTGCCAGCAGTTACGGGACAGTTCAAGAGACCCAGTACTTC,-,TRBV6-5,TRBD1,TRBJ2-5
CASSLRPPNTEAFF,TGCGCCAGCAGCTTGCGACCACCGAACACTGAAGCTTTCTTT,-,TRBV5-1,-,TRBJ1-1
CAGLQGNSPLHF,TGTGCCGGTCTGCAGGGTAATTCACCCCTCCACTTT,once,TRBV30,-,TRBJ1-6
CASSPRLASRYEQYF,TGTGCCAGCAGCCCCCGACTAGCGAGCCGCTACGAGCAGTACTTC,-,TRBV7-9,TRBD2,TRBJ2-7
CASSPSREGNEQFF,TGTGCCAGCTCACCTTCGCGGGAGGGGAATGAGCAGTTCTTC,-,TRBV18,TRBD2,TRBJ2-1
CASSLAGRETQYF,TGCGCCAGCAGCTTGGCTGGTCGAGAGACCCAGTACTTC,-,TRBV5-1,-,TRBJ2-5
CASSYNGVADTQYF,TGTGCCAGCAGTTACAATGGGGTCGCAGATACGCAGTATTTT,-,TRBV6-5,-,TRBJ2-3
CASSLQGDYGYTF,TGCGCCAGCAGCTTGCAGGGAGACTATGGCTACACCTTC,few,TRBV5-1,-,TRBJ1-2
CASSPGASGSRGEQYF,TGTGCCAGCAGCCCGGGGGCTAGCGGGAGTCGTGGTGAGCAGTACTTC,-,TRBV21-1,-,TRBJ2-7
CASSTMQGVNTEAFF,TGTGCCAGCAGCACCATGCAGGGCGTGAACACTGAAGCTTTCTTT,-,TRBV7-9,-,TRBJ1-1